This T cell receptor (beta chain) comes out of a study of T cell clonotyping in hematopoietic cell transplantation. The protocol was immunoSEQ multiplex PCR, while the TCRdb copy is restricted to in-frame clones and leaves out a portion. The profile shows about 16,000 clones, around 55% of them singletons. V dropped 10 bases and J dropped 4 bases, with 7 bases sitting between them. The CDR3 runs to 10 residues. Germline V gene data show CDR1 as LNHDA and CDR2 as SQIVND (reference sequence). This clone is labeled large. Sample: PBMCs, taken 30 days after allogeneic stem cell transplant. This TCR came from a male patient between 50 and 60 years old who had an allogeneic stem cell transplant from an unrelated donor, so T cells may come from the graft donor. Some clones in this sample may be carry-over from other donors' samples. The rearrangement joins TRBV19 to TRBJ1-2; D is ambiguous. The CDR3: CATEAYGYTF. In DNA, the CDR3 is TGTGCCACTGAGGCCTATGGCTACACCTTC.